One and the same sample provided the 10 T cell receptor beta chains below, sequenced in a study of blood T cell repertoires in COVID-19. Clones were read by immunoSEQ multiplex PCR, and TCRdb kept only the in-frame ones, dropping some. The top ten hold roughly 2% of the sample, which has 250,000 to 300,000 clones, 88% seen once. The specimen was PBMCs or T cells enriched from blood (not recorded which). These receptors were obtained from a woman aged 55-70 years in a cohort exposed to, infected with or recovered from COVID-19 (not recorded which).

The rearrangement joins TRBV7-2 to TRBJ2-5, with a possible D match to TRBD2 (6 bases). Germline loops: CDR1 SGHTA, CDR2 FQGNSA. The V gene lost 1 base and the J gene lost 2 bases, with 14 bases spanning the gap. The CDR3 sequence is 16 residues long. CDR3 in amino acids: CASSLGPGSGQETQYF. CDR3 nucleotides: TGTGCCAGCAGCTTAGGCCCGGGGAGCGGGCAAGAGACCCAGTACTTC.

V usage is TRBV6-1 and J usage is TRBJ1-6, with 9 nucleotides matching TRBD1. Trimming removed 0 bases from V and 13 bases from J; junction bases left unmatched: 7. This CDR3 spans 15 amino acids. Germline CDR1 is MNHNS and CDR2 is SASEGT. DNA of the CDR3: TGTGCCAGCAGTGAAGCCCCCGGACAGGGGTACCCCCTCCACTTT. It encodes CASSEAPGQGYPLHF.

This clone was seen only a few times. Other nucleotide sequences from this sample produce the same CDR3. V is TRBV7-3 and J is TRBJ2-3; no clear D. V lost 5 bases and J lost 0, with 6 bases in between. The CDR3 is 13 residues long. The germline V gene encodes CDR1 SGHTA and CDR2 FQGTGA. CDR3 residues: CASSPSSTDTQYF. The CDR3 coding sequence is TGTGCCAGCAGCCCTTCTAGCACAGATACGCAGTATTTT. Together with reference TRBV7-3 and TRBJ2-3, the CDR3 gives the full variable domain: GAGVSQTPSNKVTEKGKYVELRCDPISGHTALYWYRQSLGQGPEFLIYFQGTGAADDSGLPNDRFFAVRPEGSVSTLKIQRTERGDSAVYLCASSPSSTDTQYFGPGTRLTVL.

The V call is TRBV10-3, the J call TRBJ2-5; 7 bases are a match to TRBD2. Germline CDR1 ENHRY, CDR2 SYGVKD. V shed 6 bases and J 8 bases; nucleotides not matched to a gene: 9. The CDR3 covers 13 residues. CDR3 residues: CAISERDYYTQYF. CDR3 in DNA: TGTGCCATCAGCGAAAGGGACTATTACACCCAGTACTTC.

The chain employs TRBV5-1 and TRBJ2-5; TRBD1 agrees at 9 bases. The CDR3 totals 15 residues. Germline assignment: CDR1 SGHRS and CDR2 YFSETQ. Trimming removed 4 bases from V and 0 bases from J; junction bases left unmatched: 4. This chain's CDR3 is CASSPGTGNQETQYF. In nucleotides, the CDR3 is TGCGCCAGCAGCCCCGGGACAGGGAACCAAGAGACCCAGTACTTC.

The J gene is TRBJ2-7, the V gene TRBV19, with 9 nucleotides matching TRBD1. Germline CDR1 reads LNHDA; CDR2 reads SQIVND (reference sequence). This CDR3 region has 19 residues. With V trimmed by 2 bases and J by 1 base, 15 bases remained unmatched. CDR3 sequence: CASSISPGTGFDRSYEQYF. In nucleotides, the CDR3 is TGTGCCAGTAGTATAAGTCCCGGGACAGGGTTCGATAGATCCTACGAGCAGTACTTC.

The V and J genes are TRBV6-1 and TRBJ1-2, with a weak D call TRBD1 (6 bases). In germline, CDR1 is MNHNS, CDR2 SASEGT. The CDR3 sequence is 15 residues long. The V end lost 0 bases, the J end lost 8 bases, and 16 bases lay between the germline ends. The CDR3 DNA follows: TGTGCCAGCAGTGAAGCTGGGACACCTCCTCGGGGCTACACCTTC. It translates to CASSEAGTPPRGYTF.

The CDR3 region is CASRLSGGPYEQYF. The CDR3 bases are TGTGCCAGCAGGCTTAGCGGGGGTCCCTACGAGCAGTACTTC. This chain uses TRBV21-1 with TRBJ2-7; the DNA was not compared with TRBD2, the D call given in the table. TRBV21-1 is annotated as a pseudogene. This CDR3 region has 14 residues.

This clone was counted once. For the CDR3, the DNA is TGTGCCAGCAGCTCAACCGTAGCGGGAGGGACGTACAATGAGCAGTTCTTC. This encodes CASSSTVAGGTYNEQFF. The chain uses TRBV7-3 and TRBJ2-1; TRBD2 aligns across 11 bases. The CDR3 runs 17 residues. V was clipped by 4 bases and J by 4 bases; unmatched bases: 9. Germline V CDR1 and CDR2: SGHTA, FQGTGA. Using reference TRBV7-3 and TRBJ2-1 for the parts outside the CDR3, the full variable domain is GAGVSQTPSNKVTEKGKYVELRCDPISGHTALYWYRQSLGQGPEFLIYFQGTGAADDSGLPNDRFFAVRPEGSVSTLKIQRTERGDSAVYLCASSSTVAGGTYNEQFFGPGTRLTVL.

The gene calls are TRBV20-1 and TRBJ2-7; D might be TRBD1 (5 bases). V was trimmed by 3 bases and J by 3 bases, leaving 6 bases between them. The CDR3 totals 11 residues. Germline V gene data show CDR1 as DFQATT and CDR2 as SNEGSKA (reference sequence). The CDR3 DNA sequence: TGCAGTGCTAGGGACAACTACGAGCAGTACTTC. The encoded protein is CSARDNYEQYF.